This entry is about one TCR beta chain. This entry belongs to a study of blood T cell repertoires in COVID-19. Study context: Both acute and convalescent COVID-19 samples were obtained from the United States, Italy and Spain. T cells, B-cell-depleted T cells, or PBMCs provided the cDNA or gDNA that served as material.

V was shortened by 2 bases and J by 6 bases, with 5 bases between the two germline ends. The CDR3 is made up of 13 amino acids. Germline-derived CDR1 and CDR2 are SNHLY and FYNNEI. Generated by immunoSEQ multiplex PCR, the TCRdb table keeps only in-frame clones and is missing some. The sample carries 200,000 or so clones, nearly 90% recorded once. Two consecutive negative NP/OP PCR tests, clearance, or resolved symptoms defined Cohort 3 recovery. This TCR was sampled from a young man who had recovered from COVID-19. The V gene is TRBV2, the J gene TRBJ1-6; no reliable D call. The specimen was PBMCs or T cells enriched from blood (not recorded which). The CDR3 DNA is TGTGCCAGCAGTGAACAGATTAATTCACCCCTCCACTTT. Residues: CASSEQINSPLHF.